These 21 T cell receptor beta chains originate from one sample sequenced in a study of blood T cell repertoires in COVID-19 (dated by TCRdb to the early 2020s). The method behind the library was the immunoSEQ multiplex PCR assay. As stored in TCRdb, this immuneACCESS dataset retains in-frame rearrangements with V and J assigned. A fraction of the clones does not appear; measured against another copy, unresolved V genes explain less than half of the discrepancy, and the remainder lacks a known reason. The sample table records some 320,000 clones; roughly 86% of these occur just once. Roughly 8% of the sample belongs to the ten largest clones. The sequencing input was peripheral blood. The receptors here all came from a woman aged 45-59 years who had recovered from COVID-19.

CDR3: CAITPTGDGYTF. CDR3 bases: TGTGCCATCACTCCGACAGGGGATGGCTACACCTTC. The chain employs TRBV10-3 and TRBJ1-2, with 8 bases identical to TRBD1. V lost 7 bases to trimming and J lost 6 bases; unmatched junction nucleotides: 4. The CDR3 extends over 12 amino acids. The germline CDR1 and CDR2 sequences are ENHRY and SYGVKD.

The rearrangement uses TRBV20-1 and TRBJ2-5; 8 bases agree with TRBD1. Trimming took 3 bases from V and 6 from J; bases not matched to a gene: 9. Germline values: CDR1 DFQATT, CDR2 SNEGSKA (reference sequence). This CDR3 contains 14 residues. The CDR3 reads CSASLAGGTKTQYF. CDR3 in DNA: TGCAGTGCTAGTCTCGCAGGGGGCACGAAGACCCAGTACTTC.

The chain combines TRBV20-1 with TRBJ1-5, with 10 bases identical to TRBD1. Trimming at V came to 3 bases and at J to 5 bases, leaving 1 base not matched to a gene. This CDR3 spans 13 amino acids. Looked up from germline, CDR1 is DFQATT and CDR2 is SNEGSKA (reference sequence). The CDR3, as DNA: TGCAGTGCTAGTGGGACAGGGGATCAGCCCCAGCATTTT. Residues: CSASGTGDQPQHF.

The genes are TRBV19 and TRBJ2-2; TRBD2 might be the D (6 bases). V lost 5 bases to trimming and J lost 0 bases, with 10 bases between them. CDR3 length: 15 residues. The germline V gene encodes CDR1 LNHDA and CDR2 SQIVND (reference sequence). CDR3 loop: CASSRTTSNTGELFF. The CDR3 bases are TGTGCCAGTAGTCGGACTACCTCGAACACCGGGGAGCTGTTTTTT.

For the CDR3, the DNA is TGTGCCAGCAGCACAACCCGGGGGGGAGCAGATACGCAGTATTTT. This sequence encodes CASSTTRGGADTQYF. The V call is TRBV7-8, the J call TRBJ2-3; TRBD2 matches at 8 bases. The germline V gene has CDR1 SGHVS and CDR2 FQNEAQ. The length of the CDR3 is 15 residues. The V segment lost 5 bases and the J segment 4 bases; nucleotides outside the gene matches: 8. The full variable domain, rest sourced from reference TRBV7-8 and TRBJ2-3, is GAGVSQSPRYKVAKRGQDVALRCDPISGHVSLFWYQQALGQGPEFLTYFQNEAQLDKSGLPSDRFFAERPEGSVSTLKIQRTQQEDSAVYLCASSTTRGGADTQYFGPGTRLTVL.

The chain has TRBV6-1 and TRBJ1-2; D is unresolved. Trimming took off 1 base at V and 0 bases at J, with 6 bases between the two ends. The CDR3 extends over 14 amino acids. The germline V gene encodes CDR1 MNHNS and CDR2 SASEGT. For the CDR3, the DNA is TGTGCCAGCAGTGAAGGAGATACTAACTATGGCTACACCTTC. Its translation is CASSEGDTNYGYTF.

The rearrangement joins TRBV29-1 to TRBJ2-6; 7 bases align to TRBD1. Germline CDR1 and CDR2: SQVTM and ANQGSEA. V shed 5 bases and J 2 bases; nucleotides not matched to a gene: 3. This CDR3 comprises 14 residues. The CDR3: CSVTGAAGANVLTF. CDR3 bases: TGCAGCGTTACAGGGGCAGCTGGGGCCAACGTCCTGACTTTC.

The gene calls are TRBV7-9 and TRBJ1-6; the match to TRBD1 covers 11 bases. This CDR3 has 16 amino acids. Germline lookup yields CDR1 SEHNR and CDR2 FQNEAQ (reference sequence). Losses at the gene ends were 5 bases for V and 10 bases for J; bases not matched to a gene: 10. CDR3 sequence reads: CASSPPGTGGNSPLHF. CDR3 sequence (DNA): TGTGCCAGCAGCCCACCAGGGACAGGGGGAAACTCACCCCTCCACTTT.

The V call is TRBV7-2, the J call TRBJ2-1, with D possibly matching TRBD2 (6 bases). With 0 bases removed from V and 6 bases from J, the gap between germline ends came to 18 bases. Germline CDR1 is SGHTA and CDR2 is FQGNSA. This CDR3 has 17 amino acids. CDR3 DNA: TGTGCCAGCAGCTTAGCGCGGGAAATAATATCGTTCAATGAGCAGTTCTTC. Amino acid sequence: CASSLAREIISFNEQFF.

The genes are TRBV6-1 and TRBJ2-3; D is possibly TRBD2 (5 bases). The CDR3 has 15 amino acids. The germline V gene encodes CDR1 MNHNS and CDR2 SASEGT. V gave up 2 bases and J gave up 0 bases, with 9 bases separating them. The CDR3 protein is CASSERSGSTDTQYF. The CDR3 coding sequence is TGTGCCAGCAGTGAACGGTCGGGGAGCACAGATACGCAGTATTTT.

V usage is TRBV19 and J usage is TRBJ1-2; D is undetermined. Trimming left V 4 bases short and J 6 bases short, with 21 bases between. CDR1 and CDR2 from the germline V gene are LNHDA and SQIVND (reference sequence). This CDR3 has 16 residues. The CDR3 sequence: CASSTSWVPEAHGYTF. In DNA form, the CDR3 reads TGTGCCAGTAGTACGAGCTGGGTCCCTGAGGCCCATGGCTACACCTTC. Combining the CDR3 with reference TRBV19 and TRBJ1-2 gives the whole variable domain DGGITQSPKYLFRKEGQNVTLSCEQNLNHDAMYWYRQDPGQGLRLIYYSQIVNDFQKGDIAEGYSVSREKKESFPLTVTSAQKNPTAFYLCASSTSWVPEAHGYTFGSGTRLTVV.

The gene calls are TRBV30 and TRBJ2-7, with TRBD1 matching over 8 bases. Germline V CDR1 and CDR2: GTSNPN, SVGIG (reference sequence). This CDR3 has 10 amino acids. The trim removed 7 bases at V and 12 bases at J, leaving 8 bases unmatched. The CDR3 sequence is CALTGQGVYF. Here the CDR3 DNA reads TGTGCCTTGACTGGACAGGGTGTGTACTTC.

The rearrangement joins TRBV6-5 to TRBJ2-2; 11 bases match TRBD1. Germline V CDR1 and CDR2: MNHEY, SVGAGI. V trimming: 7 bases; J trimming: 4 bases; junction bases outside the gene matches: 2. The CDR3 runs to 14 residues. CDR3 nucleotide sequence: TGTGCCAGCATGGACAGGGGGCTCACCGGGGAGCTGTTTTTT. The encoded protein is CASMDRGLTGELFF.

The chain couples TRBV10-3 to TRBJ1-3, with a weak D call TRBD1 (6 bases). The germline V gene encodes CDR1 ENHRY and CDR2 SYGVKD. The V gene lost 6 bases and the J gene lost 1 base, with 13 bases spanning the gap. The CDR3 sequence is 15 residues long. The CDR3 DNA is TGTGCCATCAGGTGGGGCGGACAGTCTGGAAACACCATATATTTT. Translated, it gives CAIRWGGQSGNTIYF.

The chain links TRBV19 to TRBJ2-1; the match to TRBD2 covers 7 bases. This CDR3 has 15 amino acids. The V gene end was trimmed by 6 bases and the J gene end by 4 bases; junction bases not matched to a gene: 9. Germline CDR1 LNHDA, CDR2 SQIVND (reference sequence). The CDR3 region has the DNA TGTGCCAGTAGCCCCGTTCCTAGCGGTTACAATGAGCAGTTCTTC. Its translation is CASSPVPSGYNEQFF.

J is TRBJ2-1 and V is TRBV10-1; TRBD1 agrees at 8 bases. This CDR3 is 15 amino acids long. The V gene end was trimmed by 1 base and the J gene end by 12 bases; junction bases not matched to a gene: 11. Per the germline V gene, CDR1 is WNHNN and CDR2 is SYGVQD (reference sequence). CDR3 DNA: TGCGCCAGCAGTGAGTTGCAGGGGGCGAATTCCTGGCAGTTCTTC. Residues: CASSELQGANSWQFF.

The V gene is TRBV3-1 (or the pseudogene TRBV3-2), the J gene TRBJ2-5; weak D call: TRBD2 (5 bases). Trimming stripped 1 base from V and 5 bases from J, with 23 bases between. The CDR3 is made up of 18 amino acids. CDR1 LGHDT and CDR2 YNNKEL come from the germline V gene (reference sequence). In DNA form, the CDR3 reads TGTGCCAGCAGCCAAGGATACCTAGCACATCCTACCCGGGAGACCCAGTACTTC. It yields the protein CASSQGYLAHPTRETQYF.

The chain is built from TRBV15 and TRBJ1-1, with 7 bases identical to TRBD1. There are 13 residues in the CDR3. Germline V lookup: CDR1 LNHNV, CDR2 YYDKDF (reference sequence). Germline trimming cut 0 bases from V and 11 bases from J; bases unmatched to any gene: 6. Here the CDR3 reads CATSRDQGQLAFF. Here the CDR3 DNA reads TGTGCCACCAGCAGAGATCAGGGACAGTTGGCTTTCTTT.

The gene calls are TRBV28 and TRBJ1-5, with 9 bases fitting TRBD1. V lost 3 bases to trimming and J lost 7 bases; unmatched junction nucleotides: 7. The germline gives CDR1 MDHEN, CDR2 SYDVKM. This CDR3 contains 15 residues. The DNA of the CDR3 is TGTGCCAGCAGTTTTGTACAGGGGGCTGGGCAGCCCCAGCATTTT. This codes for CASSFVQGAGQPQHF. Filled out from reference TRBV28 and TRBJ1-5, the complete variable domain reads DVKVTQSSRYLVKRTGEKVFLECVQDMDHENMFWYRQDPGLGLRLIYFSYDVKMKEKGDIPEGYSVSREKKERFSLILESASTNQTSMYLCASSFVQGAGQPQHFGDGTRLSIL.

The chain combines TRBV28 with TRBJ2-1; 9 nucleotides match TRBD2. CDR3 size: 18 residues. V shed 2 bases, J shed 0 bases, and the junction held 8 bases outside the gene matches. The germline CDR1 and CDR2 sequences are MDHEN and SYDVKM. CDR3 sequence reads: CASSLLVAGASSYNEQFF. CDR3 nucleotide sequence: TGTGCCAGCAGTTTACTAGTAGCGGGGGCTAGCTCCTACAATGAGCAGTTCTTC.

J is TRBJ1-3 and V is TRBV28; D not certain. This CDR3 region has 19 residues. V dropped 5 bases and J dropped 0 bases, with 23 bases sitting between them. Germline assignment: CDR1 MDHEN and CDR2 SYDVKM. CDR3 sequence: CASSGTVHRSGYSGNTIYF. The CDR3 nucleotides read TGTGCCAGCAGTGGTACCGTCCACCGGTCGGGATACTCTGGAAACACCATATATTTT.